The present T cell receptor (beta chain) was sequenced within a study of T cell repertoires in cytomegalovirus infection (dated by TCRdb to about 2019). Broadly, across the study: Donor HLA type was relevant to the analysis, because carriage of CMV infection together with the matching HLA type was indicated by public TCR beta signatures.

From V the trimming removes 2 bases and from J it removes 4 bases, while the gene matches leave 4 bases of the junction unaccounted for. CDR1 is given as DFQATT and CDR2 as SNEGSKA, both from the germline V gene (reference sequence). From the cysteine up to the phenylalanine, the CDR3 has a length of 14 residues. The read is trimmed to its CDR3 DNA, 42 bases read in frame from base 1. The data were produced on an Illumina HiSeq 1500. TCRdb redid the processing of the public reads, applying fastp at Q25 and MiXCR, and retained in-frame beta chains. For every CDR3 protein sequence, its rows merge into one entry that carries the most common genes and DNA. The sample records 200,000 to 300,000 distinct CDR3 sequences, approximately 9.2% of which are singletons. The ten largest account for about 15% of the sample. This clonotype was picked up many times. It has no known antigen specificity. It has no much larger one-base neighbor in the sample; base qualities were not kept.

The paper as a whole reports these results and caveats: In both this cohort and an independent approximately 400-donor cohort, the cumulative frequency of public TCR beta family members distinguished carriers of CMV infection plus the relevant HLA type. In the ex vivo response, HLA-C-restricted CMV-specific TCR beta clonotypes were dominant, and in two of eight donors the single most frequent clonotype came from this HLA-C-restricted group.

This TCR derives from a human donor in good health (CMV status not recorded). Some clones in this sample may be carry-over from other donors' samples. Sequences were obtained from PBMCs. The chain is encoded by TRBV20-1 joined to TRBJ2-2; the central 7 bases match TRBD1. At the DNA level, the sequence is TGCAGTGCTAGACCGGGACAGTCCACCGGGGAGCTGTTTTTT. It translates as CSARPGQSTGELFF.